This TCR beta chain originates from a study of blood T cell repertoires in COVID-19. This CDR3 spans 13 amino acids. The germline V gene has CDR1 LNHDA and CDR2 SQIVND (reference sequence). V lost 1 base and J 5 bases, leaving 6 bases between the germline ends. Repertoires were generated with immunoSEQ multiplex PCR, while TCRdb's copy carries only in-frame clones and drops some. The sample lists 65,000 to 80,000 clones; more than 75% were seen once. Sequencing was carried out using peripheral blood. The chain couples TRBV19 to TRBJ1-5; no firm D call. The TCR sequence derives from a human donor in a cohort sampled during active COVID-19. This CDR3 is CASSIGRYQPQHF. For the CDR3, the DNA is TGTGCCAGTAGTATAGGCAGGTATCAGCCCCAGCATTTT.